This entry lists 20 T cell receptor beta chains sequenced from one sample in a study of pediatric ulcerative colitis (dated by TCRdb to about 2019). Library creation used the immunoSEQ multiplex PCR assay. As stored in TCRdb, this immuneACCESS dataset retains in-frame rearrangements with V and J assigned. A fraction of the clones does not appear; measured against another copy, unresolved V genes explain less than half of the discrepancy, and the remainder lacks a known reason. The sample table lists approximately 22,000 clones, 71% of them with a count of one. Together, the top ten hold 15% to 18% of the sample. During colonoscopy, one to two rectal pinch biopsies were obtained for research purposes. The sequenced material came from gut tissue. Receptors were obtained from a boy aged 10-17 years with severe ulcerative colitis.

The chain joins TRBV6-5 to TRBJ2-5, with a possible D match to TRBD2 (5 bases). In germline, CDR1 is MNHEY, CDR2 SVGAGI. V lost 0 bases, J lost 4 bases, and 9 bases lay in between. The CDR3 sequence is 14 residues long. The chain's CDR3 is CASSYSPEAETQYF. For the CDR3, the DNA is TGTGCCAGCAGTTACTCCCCGGAGGCAGAGACCCAGTACTTC.

The rearrangement links TRBV19 to TRBJ1-6; a possible D gene is TRBD1 (5 bases). V was shortened by 6 bases and J by 7 bases, with 13 bases between the two germline ends. Germline loops: CDR1 LNHDA, CDR2 SQIVND (reference sequence). The CDR3 totals 14 residues. CDR3 in DNA: TGTGCCAGTAGAAAAGACAGTGCCAATTCACCCCTCCACTTT. Its translation is CASRKDSANSPLHF.

The chain combines TRBV6-1 with TRBJ2-6; D is uncertain. The CDR3 totals 15 residues. Germline V lookup: CDR1 MNHNS, CDR2 SASEGT. Deletions cut 6 bases from V and 0 bases from J, with 9 bases between. CDR3 loop: CASSVWSSGANVLTF. CDR3 nucleotides: TGTGCCAGCAGCGTCTGGAGCTCTGGGGCCAACGTCCTGACTTTC.

The chain combines TRBV5-1 with TRBJ1-1, with unresolved D. V lost 7 bases, J lost 8 bases, and 27 bases lay in between. This CDR3 has 16 amino acids. CDR1 is SGHRS and CDR2 is YFSETQ in the germline V gene. The CDR3 reads CASASGMGRASDEAFF. The CDR3 bases are TGCGCCAGCGCCTCTGGAATGGGAAGGGCCTCCGACGAAGCTTTCTTT.

The chain joins TRBV15 to TRBJ2-7, with 8 bases that match TRBD1. Germline trimming cut 5 bases from V and 0 bases from J; bases unmatched to any gene: 6. The CDR3 loop spans 15 amino acids. CDR1 and CDR2 from the germline V gene are LNHNV and YYDKDF (reference sequence). This CDR3 is CATSGGQASSYEQYF. The DNA for the CDR3 is TGTGCCACCAGCGGGGGACAGGCCAGCTCCTACGAGCAGTACTTC.

The rearrangement joins TRBV30 to TRBJ1-2, with D possibly matching TRBD1 (5 bases). The V and J ends lost 3 bases and 4 bases respectively, with 9 bases between them. The CDR3 totals 12 residues. The V gene's germline CDR1 is GTSNPN and CDR2 SVGIG (reference sequence). CDR3 protein: CAWSVGVYGYTF. CDR3 in DNA: TGTGCCTGGAGCGTGGGGGTCTATGGCTACACCTTC.

The rearrangement links TRBV6-5 to TRBJ1-2; the D gene is possibly TRBD1 (5 bases). Germline V gene sequence: CDR1 MNHEY, CDR2 SVGAGI. Trimming cost V 6 bases and J 3 bases, with 14 bases left between them. The CDR3 totals 14 residues. DNA for the CDR3: TGTGCCAGCAGCCAAACATCAGGGTACTATGGCTACACCTTC. It translates to CASSQTSGYYGYTF.

V and J are TRBV28 and TRBJ2-7; D gene ambiguous. Germline CDR1 is MDHEN and CDR2 is SYDVKM. V was trimmed by 1 base and J by 5 bases, leaving 12 bases between them. The CDR3 totals 14 residues. The CDR3 DNA sequence: TGTGCCAGCAGTTTATTGTTCCGTCCCCACGAGCAGTACTTC. Translated, it gives CASSLLFRPHEQYF.

The chain is built from TRBV6-5 and TRBJ1-1; D perhaps matches TRBD1 (5 bases). The CDR3 spans 14 residues. The germline V gene has CDR1 MNHEY and CDR2 SVGAGI. V was trimmed by 6 bases and J by 1 base, leaving 12 bases between them. The CDR3 loop reads CASSRQIPNTEAFF. CDR3 in DNA: TGTGCCAGCAGCCGACAGATACCGAACACTGAAGCTTTCTTT.

V is TRBV6-1 and J is TRBJ1-5, with a tentative D call TRBD1 (5 bases). Trimming cost V 3 bases and J 0 bases, with 9 bases left between them. From germline, CDR1 is MNHNS and CDR2 SASEGT. This CDR3 region has 15 residues. The CDR3 bases are TGTGCCAGCAGTGAGACAGCTTATAGCAATCAGCCCCAGCATTTT. Its protein product is CASSETAYSNQPQHF.

The chain employs TRBV19 and TRBJ1-2; weak D call: TRBD1 (6 bases). Germline V CDR1 and CDR2: LNHDA, SQIVND (reference sequence). Between the trimmed V and J ends, which lost 4 bases and 2 bases, there was a span of 11 bases. The CDR3 loop spans 14 amino acids. Here the CDR3 reads CASSTPGENYGYTF. The CDR3 bases are TGTGCCAGTAGTACCCCAGGGGAAAACTATGGCTACACCTTC. The variable domain in full, with the rest retrieved from reference TRBV19 and TRBJ1-2, is DGGITQSPKYLFRKEGQNVTLSCEQNLNHDAMYWYRQDPGQGLRLIYYSQIVNDFQKGDIAEGYSVSREKKESFPLTVTSAQKNPTAFYLCASSTPGENYGYTFGSGTRLTVV.

The chain joins TRBV6-1 to TRBJ2-7, with TRBD1 matching 7 bases. Germline-derived CDR1 and CDR2 are MNHNS and SASEGT. The CDR3 length is 14 residues. With 7 bases clipped from V and 3 bases from J, the junction kept 9 bases outside the gene matches. CDR3 loop: CASNVQGSRYEQYF. The CDR3 coding sequence is TGTGCCAGCAACGTACAGGGGAGCCGCTACGAGCAGTACTTC.

The rearrangement joins TRBV27 to TRBJ1-1; 9 nucleotides match TRBD1. This CDR3 contains 16 residues. Germline CDR1 and CDR2: MNHEY and SMNVEV (reference sequence). V was pared by 7 bases and J by 0 bases, with 9 bases of the junction left unmatched. The CDR3 coding sequence is TGTGCCAGCACTCCGGGACAGGGTCTCTTGAACACTGAAGCTTTCTTT. Translating it yields CASTPGQGLLNTEAFF.

In its sample, this clone was seen a few times. The chain is built from TRBV9 and TRBJ2-7, with D tentatively TRBD1 (6 bases). The germline V and J ends were trimmed by 3 bases and 2 bases, with 12 bases remaining between them. The germline gives CDR1 SGDLS, CDR2 YYNGEE. There are 14 residues in the CDR3. CDR3 region: CASSATGSTYEQYF. As DNA, the CDR3 is TGTGCCAGCAGCGCGACAGGTTCTACCTACGAGCAGTACTTC.

The V call is TRBV6-1, the J call TRBJ1-6; the D is unclear. V was clipped by 4 bases and J by 8 bases, with 15 bases between them. CDR3 length: 15 residues. Germline-derived CDR1 and CDR2 are MNHNS and SASEGT. CDR3 residues: CASSVRGTGDSPLHF. The CDR3 bases are TGTGCCAGCAGTGTGAGAGGTACTGGTGATTCACCCCTCCACTTT.

The chain combines TRBV6-5 with TRBJ2-5; D remains unclear. There are 12 residues in the CDR3. V lost 5 bases and J 5 bases, leaving 9 bases between the germline ends. Germline loops: CDR1 MNHEY, CDR2 SVGAGI. In DNA, the CDR3 is TGTGCCAGCAGTACCGGTCGGGAGACCCAGTACTTC. This translates into CASSTGRETQYF.

V usage is TRBV4-3 and J usage is TRBJ2-7; TRBD1 agrees at 7 bases. Germline assignment: CDR1 LGHNA and CDR2 YSLEER. Germline trimming cut 0 bases from V and 3 bases from J; bases unmatched to any gene: 5. This CDR3 is 15 amino acids long. The CDR3 bases are TGCGCCAGCAGCCAAGATCAGACAGGGTACTACGAGCAGTACTTC. Its protein product is CASSQDQTGYYEQYF.

This clone was recorded once. V gene TRBV2 combines with J gene TRBJ2-5; D possibly corresponds to TRBD2 (6 bases). CDR1 and CDR2 (germline): SNHLY, FYNNEI. V lost 6 bases and J lost 5, with 16 bases in between. The length of the CDR3 is 14 residues. In nucleotides, the CDR3 is TGTGCCAGCAGCGTGGACCCGCGGGGCGAGACCCAGTACTTC. As protein: CASSVDPRGETQYF.

V is TRBV9 and J is TRBJ2-3, with D unclear. Germline V CDR1 and CDR2: SGDLS, YYNGEE. Trimming left V 4 bases short and J 3 bases short, with 18 bases between. CDR3 length: 16 residues. CDR3 sequence reads: CASSTRPPVRTDTQYF. The CDR3, as DNA: TGTGCCAGCAGCACAAGACCTCCGGTGAGGACAGATACGCAGTATTTT.

The genes are TRBV10-3 and TRBJ2-1; 7 bases are shared with TRBD2. The CDR3 runs 15 residues. V dropped 2 bases and J dropped 7; count of bases not matched to a gene: 8. Germline V gives CDR1 ENHRY, CDR2 SYGVKD. CDR3 nucleotide sequence: TGTGCCATCAGTGAGCCTACGGGGGGAAGAAATGAGCAGTTCTTC. It encodes CAISEPTGGRNEQFF.